These T cell receptor beta chains were read from a single sample in a study of read filtering for tumor transcriptome and immune sequencing. Each CDR3 protein gets one entry after TCRdb re-called the reads with MiXCR. The sample lists about 58,000 distinct CDR3 sequences; approximately 13% were seen once. Material: a population of CD138-negative cells sorted from bone marrow. The receptors come from a donor older than 35 with multiple myeloma. CDR3s include the opening cysteine and the closing phenylalanine or tryptophan. D genes are given only for firm matches. Size values are once, few and many counts, or a class for expanded clones, and some rows have none.

>.|TRBV5-1|15|.|TRBJ2-2
CASSVGAPNTGELFF
TGCGCCAGCAGCGTGGGGGCCCCGAACACCGGGGAGCTGTTTTTT
>many|TRBV29-1|14|TRBD1|TRBJ2-7
CSVLGRTGDYEQYF
TGCAGCGTCCTGGGGAGGACAGGGGACTACGAGCAGTACTTC
>many|TRBV6-1|16|TRBD2|TRBJ2-3
CASSEASSGGGGTQYF
TGTGCCAGCAGTGAGGCGTCTAGCGGGGGGGGGGGTACGCAGTATTTT
>many|TRBV5-1|12|.|TRBJ2-5
CASRLERETQYF
TGCGCCAGCAGGTTGGAGCGGGAGACCCAGTACTTC
>many|TRBV5-1|18|TRBD1|TRBJ2-7
CASSWRPSGTGNSDEQYF
TGCGCCAGCAGCTGGAGACCATCCGGGACAGGTAATTCGGACGAGCAGTACTTC
>few|TRBV3-1|13|TRBD2|TRBJ2-5
CASVSGGWETQYF
TGTGCCAGCGTAAGCGGGGGGTGGGAGACCCAGTACTTC
>.|TRBV10-3|15|.|TRBJ2-7
CAIRRGQGVTHEQYF
TGTGCCATCAGACGGGGACAAGGTGTAACCCACGAGCAGTACTTC
>many|TRBV5-5|15|TRBD1|TRBJ2-1
CASSAGTGQYNEQFF
TGTGCCAGCAGCGCCGGGACAGGGCAGTACAATGAGCAGTTCTTC
>many|TRBV30|13|.|TRBJ1-6
CAGASSYNSPLHF
TGTGCGGGGGCGAGCTCCTATAATTCACCCCTCCACTTT
>many|TRBV6-2/TRBV6-3|12|.|TRBJ2-3
CASSYGTDTQYF
TGTGCCAGCAGTTACGGGACAGATACGCAGTATTTT
>many|TRBV15|13|.|TRBJ1-5
CATSENKNQPQHF
TGTGCCACCAGCGAAAATAAAAATCAGCCCCAGCATTTT
>many|TRBV28|14|.|TRBJ1-2
CASSPGDSLHGYTF
TGTGCCAGCAGCCCAGGGGATTCGTTACATGGCTACACCTTC
>large|TRBV14|12|.|TRBJ1-2
CASSQVGSGYTF
TGTGCCAGCAGCCAAGTGGGCAGCGGCTACACCTTC
>many|TRBV7-8|16|.|TRBJ1-1
CASSPQGQGMNTEAFF
TGTGCCAGCAGCCCCCAGGGGCAGGGTATGAACACTGAAGCTTTCTTT
>many|TRBV9|15|.|TRBJ2-3
CASSPLGRQTDTQYF
TGTGCCAGCAGCCCGTTGGGGCGACAAACAGATACGCAGTATTTT
>once|TRBV6-6|14|.|TRBJ2-1
CANSVGQSYNKQFF
TGTGCCAACAGCGTTGGGCAGAGTTACAATAAGCAGTTCTTC
>few|TRBV7-3|14|.|TRBJ2-3
CASSDFDWQDTQYF
TGTGCCAGCAGCGATTTTGACTGGCAAGATACGCAGTATTTT
>many|TRBV19|12|.|TRBJ1-1
CASSIGTFEAFF
TGTGCCAGTAGTATTGGCACATTTGAAGCTTTCTTT
>many|TRBV5-1|23|.|TRBJ2-1
CASSFSAYRGALGQRSSYNEQFF
TGCGCCAGCAGCTTTTCAGCTTATCGGGGGGCCTTAGGACAGCGGAGCTCCTACAATGAGCAGTTCTTC
>many|TRBV10-1|16|.|TRBJ2-5
CASSESRSTAQETQYF
TGCGCCAGCAGTGAGTCGAGGTCGACAGCTCAAGAGACCCAGTACTTC
>many|TRBV2|17|.|TRBJ1-1
CASSSIGTNPMNTEAFF
TGTGCCAGCAGTTCTATAGGGACAAACCCGATGAACACTGAAGCTTTCTTT
>many|TRBV29-1|14|TRBD1|TRBJ2-1
CSGGNRGRYNEQFF
TGCAGCGGGGGTAACAGGGGAAGATACAATGAGCAGTTCTTC
>many|TRBV7-9|13|TRBD1|TRBJ1-1
CASSAGQGTEAFF
TGTGCCAGCAGCGCGGGACAGGGCACTGAAGCTTTCTTT
>many|TRBV29-1|10|.|TRBJ1-2
CSVVWGSYTF
TGCAGCGTTGTGTGGGGGAGCTACACCTTC
>many|TRBV28|15|.|TRBJ1-4
CASSLGGATNEKLFF
TGTGCCAGCAGTTTGGGCGGTGCAACTAATGAAAAACTGTTTTTT
>few|TRBV9|14|.|TRBJ1-3
CASSVGGAGNTIYF
TGTGCCAGCAGCGTAGGGGGGGCTGGAAACACCATATATTTT
>few|TRBV7-2|12|.|TRBJ1-5
CASSLFPQPQHF
TGTGCCAGCAGCTTATTTCCTCAGCCCCAGCATTTT
>many|TRBV24-1|17|TRBD2|TRBJ2-1
CATSDLQSSGGFDEQFF
TGTGCCACCAGTGATTTGCAGAGTAGCGGGGGGTTCGATGAGCAGTTCTTC
>many|TRBV20-1|15|TRBD2|TRBJ2-1
CSARGGGGAKNEQFF
TGCAGTGCTAGAGGGGGCGGGGGGGCCAAGAATGAGCAGTTCTTC
>many|TRBV2|15|TRBD2|TRBJ2-1
CASSELAGVRDEQFF
TGTGCCAGCAGTGAACTAGCGGGAGTAAGGGATGAGCAGTTCTTC
>few|TRBV5-1|15|TRBD1|TRBJ2-7
CASSSGGQRAYEQYF
TGCGCCAGCAGCTCTGGGGGACAGAGGGCTTACGAGCAGTACTTC
>.|TRBV13|14|.|TRBJ2-5
CASEKRTEQETQYF
TGTGCCAGTGAGAAACGGACAGAGCAAGAGACCCAGTACTTC
>many|TRBV12-3/TRBV12-4|16|.|TRBJ1-5
CASSLGGSMVGQPQHF
TGTGCCAGCAGTTTGGGGGGCAGTATGGTCGGTCAGCCCCAGCATTTT
>.|TRBV3-1|18|.|TRBJ1-3
CASSQAQGSDFSGNTIYF
TGTGCCAGCAGCCAAGCACAGGGATCCGATTTCTCTGGAAACACCATATATTTT
>many|TRBV29-1|12|.|TRBJ1-2
CSPKRGDGGYTF
TGCAGCCCAAAGAGAGGGGATGGTGGCTACACCTTC
>many|TRBV20-1|13|TRBD2|TRBJ2-5
CSVRRGGQETQYF
TGCAGCGTTAGGCGGGGGGGCCAGGAGACCCAGTACTTC
>many|TRBV5-5|15|.|TRBJ1-5
CAWSESGGAGQPQHF
TGTGCCTGGAGCGAAAGTGGGGGGGCTGGCCAGCCCCAGCATTTT
>many|TRBV28|13|TRBD1|TRBJ1-1
CASNDGQGSNAFF
TGTGCCAGCAACGATGGACAGGGAAGCAATGCTTTCTTT
>few|TRBV5-4|14|.|TRBJ1-1
CASSLVARNTEAFF
TGTGCCAGCAGCTTGGTTGCAAGGAACACTGAAGCTTTCTTT
>many|TRBV20-1|15|TRBD1|TRBJ2-5
CSARATGGAQETQYF
TGCAGTGCTAGGGCGACAGGGGGGGCCCAAGAGACCCAGTACTTC
>many|TRBV6-5|15|.|TRBJ2-7
CASQFEEGSSYEQYF
TGTGCCAGCCAATTCGAGGAGGGGAGCTCCTACGAGCAGTACTTC